The sequence of this T cell receptor beta chain was determined in a study of patients and donors after allogeneic stem cell transplantation. Per the germline V gene, CDR1 is SEHNR and CDR2 is FQNEAQ (reference sequence). V was pared by 4 bases and J by 4 bases, with 10 bases between. CDR3 length equals 13 residues. MiXCR, run by TCRdb on the RT-PCR reads, gives a single entry per CDR3 protein. This sample has over 400,000 distinct CDR3 sequences, with about a sixth found just once. This clonotype was counted between two and nine times. Sequencing input: blood, either unsorted or a sorted T cell fraction (not recorded which). This clonotype was obtained from a human donor who was either an allogeneic HSCT recipient or a stem cell or donor lymphocyte infusion donor (not recorded which). It is not recorded whose cells these are; they may come from a transplant donor. The genes are TRBV7-9 and TRBJ2-5, with D perhaps matching TRBD1 (5 bases). The CDR3 sequence is CASSSTERETQYF. The CDR3 nucleotides read TGTGCCAGCAGCTCGACAGAGAGAGAGACCCAGTACTTC. Together with reference TRBV7-9 and TRBJ2-5, the CDR3 gives the full variable domain: DTGVSQNPRHKITKRGQNVTFRCDPISEHNRLYWYRQTLGQGPEFLTYFQNEAQLEKSRLLSDRFSAERPKGSFSTLEIQRTEQGDSAMYLCASSSTERETQYFGPGTRLLVL.